This TCR beta chain was captured by sequencing in a study of CD8 T cells in ankylosing spondylitis. For TCR beta, libraries came from quantitative 5'-RACE with molecular barcodes. TCRdb reprocessed the 5' RACE reads via MiXCR and lists one record per CDR3 protein. The table lists 180,000 or so distinct CDR3 sequences, around 10% of them singletons. Many counts were recorded for this clonotype. The antigen is not known. Study-level results: As for the disease-linked clones, they showed a CD8+ phenotype and occurred at relatively low frequencies in peripheral blood. Prior literature has documented some motif variants in synovial fluid and blood from reactive arthritis. Reportedly, significant enrichment of disease-linked clones occurred in matched ankylosing spondylitis synovial fluid.

CDR1 is SGHRS, CDR2 YFSETQ, per germline. CDR3 length equals 13 residues. J was trimmed by 7 bases and V by 0 bases; bases with no gene match: 4. The TCR comes from a male donor with ankylosing spondylitis or in good health (not recorded which). The chain carries TRBV5-1 and TRBJ2-7; 7 bases match TRBD1. The sample taken for sequencing was blood, either unsorted or a sorted T cell fraction (not recorded which). CDR3 coding DNA: TGCGCCAGCAGCTTGGCCGAGGACAGGGAGCAGTACTTC. It encodes CASSLAEDREQYF.